Following are 10 T cell receptor beta chains from one sample sequenced in a study of shared clonotypes between healthy human individuals. Using immunoSEQ multiplex PCR, the repertoire was profiled, and TCRdb retains in-frame clones only, with some absent. The data contain millions of clones, 85% to 95% of them singletons. The sequenced material came from naive CD4+ T cells sorted from blood. Subset: CD45RA+ positively selected. The receptors derive from a man younger than 35 in good health.

About this clone itself: One end of the junction varies from germline; a read error may be responsible. The CDR3 loop is CASREDRLNGNQPQHF. The CDR3 DNA is TGTGCCAGCAGAGAAGACAGGTTGAATGGCAATCAGCCCCAGCATTTT. The chain has TRBV6-1 and TRBJ1-5; tentative D call: TRBD1 (6 bases). CDR3 length equals 16 residues. CDR1 and CDR2 (germline): MNHNS, SASEGT.

CDR3 protein: CASSQTGGTGNTIYF. The CDR3 DNA follows: TGCGCCAGCAGCCAAACGGGGGGGACGGGAAACACCATATATTTT. V usage is TRBV4-1 and J usage is TRBJ1-3; D might be TRBD1 (5 bases). Trimming left V 2 bases short and J 4 bases short, with 12 bases between. The CDR3 spans 15 residues. Germline CDR1 is MGHRA and CDR2 is YSYEKL.

V and J are TRBV19 and TRBJ2-1; TRBD2 agrees at 10 bases. Germline loops: CDR1 LNHDA, CDR2 SQIVND (reference sequence). The V gene end was trimmed by 4 bases and the J gene end by 1 base; junction bases not matched to a gene: 7. The CDR3 is 17 amino acids. CDR3 DNA sequence: TGTGCCAGTAGTACGGCTAGCGGGAGCGGGTCCTACAATGAGCAGTTCTTC. This translates into CASSTASGSGSYNEQFF.

The chain carries TRBV28 and TRBJ2-7; TRBD2 aligns across 10 bases. V trimming: 10 bases; J trimming: 2 bases; junction bases outside the gene matches: 8. This CDR3 comprises 14 residues. Germline V gives CDR1 MDHEN, CDR2 SYDVKM. CDR3 DNA: TGTGCCACTACCACAAGCGGGGGGGCCTACGAGCAGTACTTC. This gives the protein CATTTSGGAYEQYF.

The chain is built from TRBV5-1 and TRBJ2-7; 10 bases map to TRBD1. The CDR3 length is 16 residues. The germline CDR1 and CDR2 sequences are SGHRS and YFSETQ. V lost 0 bases and J lost 5; bases outside the gene matches: 8. The CDR3 region has the DNA TGCGCCAGCAGCTTGGACCCGGGACAGGGGATCAACGAGCAGTACTTC. Its translation is CASSLDPGQGINEQYF.

The V and J genes are TRBV7-9 and TRBJ1-3; D unresolved. The CDR3 consists of 15 residues. V was cut by 4 bases and J by 0 bases, with 10 bases left in between. Germline V gene lookup returns CDR1 SEHNR and CDR2 FQNEAQ (reference sequence). The CDR3 loop is CASSSAGGSGNTIYF. CDR3 sequence (DNA): TGTGCCAGCAGCTCGGCTGGTGGCTCTGGAAACACCATATATTTT.

V usage is TRBV2 and J usage is TRBJ2-5, with 7 bases lining up with TRBD2. V was clipped by 4 bases and J by 3 bases; unmatched bases: 2. The CDR3 is 13 amino acids. The germline gives CDR1 SNHLY, CDR2 FYNNEI. CDR3 DNA: TGTGCCAGCAGTGGGGCGGGGGAAGAGACCCAGTACTTC. As protein: CASSGAGEETQYF.

This rearrangement joins TRBV5-1 to TRBJ1-1; tentative D call: TRBD1 (5 bases). This CDR3 has 13 residues. With 3 bases removed from V and 5 bases from J, the gap between germline ends came to 11 bases. Per the germline V gene, CDR1 is SGHRS and CDR2 is YFSETQ. The CDR3 region is CASSSMGQTEAFF. The CDR3 DNA follows: TGCGCCAGCAGCTCGATGGGGCAGACTGAAGCTTTCTTT.

The CDR3: CASSQDVNRASQETQYF. DNA of the CDR3: TGCGCCAGCAGCCAAGATGTGAACAGGGCTAGCCAAGAGACCCAGTACTTC. The chain recombines TRBV4-1 with TRBJ2-5; weak D call: TRBD1 (6 bases). Germline V gives CDR1 MGHRA, CDR2 YSYEKL. This CDR3 has 17 amino acids. V lost 0 bases and J lost 1, with 15 bases in between.

This clone was picked up one time. V gene TRBV18 combines with J gene TRBJ2-1; D gene uncertain. Trimming took off 3 bases at V and 8 bases at J, with 8 bases between the two ends. This CDR3 comprises 12 residues. Germline CDR1 is KGHSH and CDR2 is LQKENI. The CDR3 sequence: CASSPQADEQFF. The CDR3 coding sequence is TGTGCCAGCTCACCTCAGGCAGATGAGCAGTTCTTC.